This T cell receptor beta chain appears in the sequencing data of a study of blood T cell repertoires in COVID-19. The overall study: Some COVID-19 samples were acute and others convalescent; all came from the United States, Italy and Spain. T cells, B-cell-depleted T cells, or PBMCs supplied cDNA or gDNA.

Original processing notes: Amplification with reference gene primers provided the estimates of nucleated cell counts. Profiled with immunoSEQ multiplex PCR; TCRdb holds only in-frame clones, not every one. Clonal size and the V and J genes are those of that table, whereas D and trimming came from the DNA. The sample lists about 100,000 clones, 80% to 95% occurring once. Sequencing was performed on peripheral blood. The receptor was isolated from a man aged 55 to 69 with acute or convalescent COVID-19.

For the CDR3, the DNA is TGTGCCAGCAGTGAAAGGTTAGGGGGCAGCAGCTATGGCTACACCTTC. It specifies CASSERLGGSSYGYTF. The rearrangement uses TRBV6-1 and TRBJ1-2; 7 bases map to TRBD1. CDR1 and CDR2 (germline): MNHNS, SASEGT. The CDR3 spans 16 residues. V was clipped by 2 bases and J by 4 bases; unmatched bases: 10.